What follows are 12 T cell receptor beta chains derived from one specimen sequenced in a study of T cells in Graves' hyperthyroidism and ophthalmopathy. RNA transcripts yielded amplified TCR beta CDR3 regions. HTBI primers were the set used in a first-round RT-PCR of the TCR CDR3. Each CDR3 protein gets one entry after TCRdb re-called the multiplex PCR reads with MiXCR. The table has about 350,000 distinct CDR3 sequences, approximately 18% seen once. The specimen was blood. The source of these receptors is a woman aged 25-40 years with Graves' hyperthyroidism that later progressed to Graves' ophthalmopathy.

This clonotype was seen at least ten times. CDR3 nucleotides: TGTGCCAGCAGTGGAGGGACTATCACCGGGGAGCTGTTTTTT. Translated, it gives CASSGGTITGELFF. The chain carries TRBV28 and TRBJ2-2; 7 nucleotides align to TRBD2. The CDR3 consists of 14 residues. The J segment lost 4 bases and the V segment lost 5 bases, leaving 4 bases of the junction unmatched. The germline V gene has CDR1 MDHEN and CDR2 SYDVKM.

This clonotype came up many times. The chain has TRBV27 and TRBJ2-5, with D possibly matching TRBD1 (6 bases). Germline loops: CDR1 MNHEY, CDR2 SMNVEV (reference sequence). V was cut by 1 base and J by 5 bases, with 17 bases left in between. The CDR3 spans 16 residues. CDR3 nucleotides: TGTGCCAGCAGTTTATATGTTGGGACACTTATGGAGACCCAGTACTTC. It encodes CASSLYVGTLMETQYF.

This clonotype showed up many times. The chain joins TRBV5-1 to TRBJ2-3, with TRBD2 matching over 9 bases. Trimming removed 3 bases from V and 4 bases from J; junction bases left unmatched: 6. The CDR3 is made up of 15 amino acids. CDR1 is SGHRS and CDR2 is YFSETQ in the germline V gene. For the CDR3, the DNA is TGCGCCAGCAGCTCTATAGCGGGAGAGCCAGATACGCAGTATTTT. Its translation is CASSSIAGEPDTQYF.

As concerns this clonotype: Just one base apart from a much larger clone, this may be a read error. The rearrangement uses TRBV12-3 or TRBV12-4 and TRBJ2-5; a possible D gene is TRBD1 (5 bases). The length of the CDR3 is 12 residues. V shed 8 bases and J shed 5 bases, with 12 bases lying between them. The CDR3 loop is CASAAGYETQYF. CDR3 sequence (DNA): TGTGCCAGCGCAGCAGGGTACGAGACCCAGTACTTC.

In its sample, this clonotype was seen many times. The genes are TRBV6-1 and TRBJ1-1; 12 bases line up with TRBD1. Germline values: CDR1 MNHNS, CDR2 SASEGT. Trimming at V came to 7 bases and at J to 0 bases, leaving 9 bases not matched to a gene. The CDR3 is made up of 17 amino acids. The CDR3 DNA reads TGTGCCAGCATCTGGAGGGACAGGGGGCGGTTGAACACTGAAGCTTTCTTT. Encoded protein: CASIWRDRGRLNTEAFF.

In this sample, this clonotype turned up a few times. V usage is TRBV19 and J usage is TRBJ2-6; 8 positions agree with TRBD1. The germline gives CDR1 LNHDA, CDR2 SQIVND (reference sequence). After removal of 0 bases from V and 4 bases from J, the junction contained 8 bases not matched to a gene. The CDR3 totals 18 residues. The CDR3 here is CASSIDPTTGVGANVLTF. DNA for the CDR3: TGTGCCAGTAGTATAGATCCCACGACAGGGGTCGGGGCCAACGTCCTGACTTTC.

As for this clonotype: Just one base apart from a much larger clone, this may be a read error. CDR3 coding DNA: TGTGCCAGCAGCTTGGAGGGCCAGCCTAATTCACCCCTCCGCTTT. Encoded protein: CASSLEGQPNSPLRF. The J gene is TRBJ1-6, the V gene TRBV5-6; the D is unclear. The germline V gene encodes CDR1 SGHDT and CDR2 YYEEEE. This CDR3 is built from 15 residues. The full variable domain, rest sourced from reference TRBV5-6 and TRBJ1-6, is DAGVTQSPTHLIKTRGQQVTLRCSPKSGHDTVSWYQQALGQGPQFIFQYYEEEERQRGNFPDRFSGHQFPNYSSELNVNALLLGDSALYLCASSLEGQPNSPLRFGNGTRLTVT.

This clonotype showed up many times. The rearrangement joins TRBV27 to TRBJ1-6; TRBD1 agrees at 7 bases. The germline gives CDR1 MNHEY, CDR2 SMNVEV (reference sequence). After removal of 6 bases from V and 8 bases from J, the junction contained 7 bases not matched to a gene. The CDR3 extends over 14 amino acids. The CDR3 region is CASRLGTDHSPLHF. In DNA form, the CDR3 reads TGTGCCAGCAGGCTCGGGACAGATCATTCACCCCTCCACTTT.

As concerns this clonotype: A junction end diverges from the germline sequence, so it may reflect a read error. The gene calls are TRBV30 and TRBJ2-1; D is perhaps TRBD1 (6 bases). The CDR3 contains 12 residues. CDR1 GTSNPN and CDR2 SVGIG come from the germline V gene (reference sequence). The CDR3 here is CACSVRLQGEFF. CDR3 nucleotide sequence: TGTGCCTGTAGTGTAAGGTTACAGGGAGAGTTCTTC.

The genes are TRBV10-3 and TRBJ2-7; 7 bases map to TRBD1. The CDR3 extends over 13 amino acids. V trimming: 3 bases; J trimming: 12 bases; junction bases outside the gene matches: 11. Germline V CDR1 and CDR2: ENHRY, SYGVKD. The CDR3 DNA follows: TGTGCCATCAGTGAAAGGGACAGTTTAAGGCTGTACTTC. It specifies CAISERDSLRLYF.

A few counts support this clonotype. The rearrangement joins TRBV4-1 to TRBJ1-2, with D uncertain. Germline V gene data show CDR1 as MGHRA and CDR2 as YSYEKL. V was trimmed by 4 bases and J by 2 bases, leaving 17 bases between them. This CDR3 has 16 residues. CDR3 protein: CASSRSSTAINYGYTF. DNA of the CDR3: TGCGCCAGCAGCCGCTCCTCGACGGCCATAAACTATGGCTACACCTTC.

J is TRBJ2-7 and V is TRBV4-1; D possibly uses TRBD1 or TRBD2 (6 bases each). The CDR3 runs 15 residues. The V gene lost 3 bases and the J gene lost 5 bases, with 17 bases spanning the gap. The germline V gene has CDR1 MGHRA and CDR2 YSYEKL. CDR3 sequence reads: CASSQGLQGWDEQYF. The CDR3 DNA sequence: TGCGCCAGCAGCCAGGGACTCCAGGGGTGGGACGAGCAGTACTTC.